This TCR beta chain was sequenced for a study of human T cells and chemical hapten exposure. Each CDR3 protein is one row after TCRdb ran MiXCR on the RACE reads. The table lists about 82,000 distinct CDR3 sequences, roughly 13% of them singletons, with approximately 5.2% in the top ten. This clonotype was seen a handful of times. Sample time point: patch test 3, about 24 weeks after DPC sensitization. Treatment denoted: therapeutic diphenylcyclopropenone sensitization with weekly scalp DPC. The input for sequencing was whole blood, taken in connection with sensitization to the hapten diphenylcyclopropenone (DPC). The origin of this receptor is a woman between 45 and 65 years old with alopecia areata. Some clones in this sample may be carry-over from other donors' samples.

CDR3 protein: CASSPTGTGGFSGNTIYF. The CDR3 region has the DNA TGTGCCAGCAGCCCTACCGGGACAGGGGGATTCTCTGGAAACACCATATATTTT. This chain joins TRBV12-3 or TRBV12-4 and TRBJ1-3, with TRBD1 identical over 11 bases. V gave up 6 bases and J gave up 0 bases; unmatched junction bases: 10. CDR3 size: 18 residues.